These 12 T cell receptor beta chains were sequenced from one sample in a study of shared clonotypes between healthy human individuals. TCRdb's table, derived via immunoSEQ multiplex PCR, lists solely in-frame clones and lacks some. The sample comprises over 2 million clones, about 95% of which are singletons, and around 1.1% rests with the top ten. It was CD45RO-negative cells, positively selected for CCR7, that made up naive CD8 cells, with terminally differentiated effector memory CD45RA+ cells excluded. Sequencing input: naive CD8+ T cells sorted from blood. The receptors originated from a man between 18 and 29 years old in good health.

V and J are TRBV7-8 and TRBJ2-5; 9 bases align to TRBD2. The CDR3 spans 18 residues. Germline V CDR1 and CDR2: SGHVS, FQNEAQ. With V trimmed by 0 bases and J by 3 bases, 11 bases remained unmatched. The DNA of the CDR3 is TGTGCCAGCAGCTTAGCTCCTCTTAGCGGGAGATTTGAAGAGACCCAGTACTTC. This gives the protein CASSLAPLSGRFEETQYF.

The V call is TRBV7-6, the J call TRBJ1-2, with D perhaps matching TRBD1 (6 bases). CDR3 length equals 15 residues. Trimming shortened V by 1 base and J by 3 bases, and 12 bases separated the two germline ends. CDR1 SGHVS and CDR2 FNYEAQ come from the germline V gene. As DNA, the CDR3 is TGTGCCAGCAGCTTAGGTGCCAGGGGAGACTATGGCTACACCTTC. It yields the protein CASSLGARGDYGYTF.

This clone has only a few counts. Other DNA sequences in the sample encode the same CDR3. Here the CDR3 DNA reads TGTGCCAGCAGTTTGGGGAGCAATCAGCCCCAGCATTTT. Translation: CASSLGSNQPQHF. The V and J genes are TRBV27 and TRBJ1-5; no reliable D call. This CDR3 region has 13 residues. The V end lost 3 bases, the J end lost 1 base, and 4 bases lay between the germline ends. The germline gives CDR1 MNHEY, CDR2 SMNVEV (reference sequence).

The chain carries TRBV19 and TRBJ2-3; maybe TRBD2 (6 bases). V gave up 9 bases and J gave up 2 bases, with 18 bases separating them. The CDR3 totals 15 residues. The germline gives CDR1 LNHDA, CDR2 SQIVND (reference sequence). The CDR3 loop is CASRWRASFTDTQYF. The CDR3 DNA sequence: TGTGCCAGCAGGTGGAGGGCATCGTTCACAGATACGCAGTATTTT. Using reference TRBV19 and TRBJ2-3 for the parts outside the CDR3, the full variable domain is DGGITQSPKYLFRKEGQNVTLSCEQNLNHDAMYWYRQDPGQGLRLIYYSQIVNDFQKGDIAEGYSVSREKKESFPLTVTSAQKNPTAFYLCASRWRASFTDTQYFGPGTRLTVL.

This chain links TRBV7-6 with TRBJ2-5; 7 positions match TRBD2. Unmatched junction bases numbered 9, after V lost 2 bases and J lost 6 bases. Germline values: CDR1 SGHVS, CDR2 FNYEAQ. The CDR3 is 15 residues long. CDR3 sequence (DNA): TGTGCCAGCAGCTTAACCGCGGGAGTTACTCAGACCCAGTACTTC. This gives the protein CASSLTAGVTQTQYF.

Only a few counts were recorded for this clone. The V and J genes are TRBV7-2 and TRBJ1-3; possibly TRBD1 for D (6 bases). V dropped 3 bases and J dropped 4 bases, with 19 bases sitting between them. CDR1 and CDR2 (germline): SGHTA, FQGNSA. This CDR3 contains 17 residues. The CDR3 DNA follows: TGTGCCAGCAGCTTGGGCACAGGGCCGCCGAACGGAAACACCATATATTTT. Amino acids: CASSLGTGPPNGNTIYF.

The rearrangement joins TRBV6-6 to TRBJ2-7; D is ambiguous. Trimming shortened V by 0 bases and J by 4 bases, and 16 bases separated the two germline ends. Germline-derived CDR1 and CDR2 are MNHNY and SVGAGI (reference sequence). The CDR3 runs 16 residues. The CDR3 sequence: CASSYSIDKEEYEQYF. The DNA for the CDR3 is TGTGCCAGCAGTTACTCGATTGACAAAGAGGAATACGAGCAGTACTTC.

The CDR3 nucleotides are TGTGCTAGCGAACGGGGTAACGGGGAGCTGTTTTTT. Translated: CASERGNGELFF. V is TRBV9 and J is TRBJ2-2, with a tentative D call TRBD2 (5 bases). From germline, CDR1 is SGDLS and CDR2 YYNGEE. The CDR3 is made up of 12 amino acids.

This chain links TRBV6-1 with TRBJ2-1; 7 positions match TRBD1. CDR1 is MNHNS and CDR2 is SASEGT in the germline V gene. The CDR3 is 13 amino acids. Trimming took 7 bases from V and 5 from J; bases not matched to a gene: 5. Written as DNA, the CDR3 is TGTGCCAGCACCGACAGGGACCACAATGAGCAGTTCTTC. It encodes CASTDRDHNEQFF.

The chain employs TRBV19 and TRBJ1-3; the D is unclear. The CDR3 covers 17 residues. The germline gives CDR1 LNHDA, CDR2 SQIVND (reference sequence). The V and J ends lost 0 bases and 4 bases respectively, with 16 bases between them. The CDR3 sequence: CASSIERWSARGNTIYF. The CDR3 DNA is TGTGCCAGTAGTATAGAGAGATGGAGTGCGCGAGGAAACACCATATATTTT.

This rearrangement joins TRBV5-6 to TRBJ2-7; D is ambiguous. The CDR3 length is 13 residues. Germline loops: CDR1 SGHDT, CDR2 YYEEEE. The V gene lost 4 bases and the J gene lost 5 bases, with 13 bases spanning the gap. The CDR3, as DNA: TGTGCCAGCAGCCCTGGGCAGTCTCACGAGCAGTACTTC. It translates to CASSPGQSHEQYF.

The genes are TRBV7-9 and TRBJ2-2; possible D gene TRBD2, 5 bases. Trimming left V 1 base short and J 4 bases short, with 7 bases between. Germline CDR1 and CDR2: SEHNR and FQNEAQ (reference sequence). The CDR3 spans 14 residues. CDR3 in DNA: TGTGCCAGCAGCTTAGTCACTAGCACCGGGGAGCTGTTTTTT. It translates to CASSLVTSTGELFF.